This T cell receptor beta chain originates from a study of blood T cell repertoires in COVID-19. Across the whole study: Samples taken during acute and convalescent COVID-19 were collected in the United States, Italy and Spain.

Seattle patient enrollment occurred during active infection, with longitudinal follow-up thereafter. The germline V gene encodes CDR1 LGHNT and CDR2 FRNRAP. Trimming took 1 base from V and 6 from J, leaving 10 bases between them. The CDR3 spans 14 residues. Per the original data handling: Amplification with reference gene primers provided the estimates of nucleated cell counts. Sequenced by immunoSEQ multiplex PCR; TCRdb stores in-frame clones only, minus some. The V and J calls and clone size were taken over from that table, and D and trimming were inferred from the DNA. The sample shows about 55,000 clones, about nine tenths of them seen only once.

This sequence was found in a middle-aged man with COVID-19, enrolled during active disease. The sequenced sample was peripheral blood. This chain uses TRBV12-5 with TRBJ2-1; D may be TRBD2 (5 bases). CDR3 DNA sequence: TGTGCTAGTGGTTTGGGGGAGATGGGCAATGAGCAGTTCTTC. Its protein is CASGLGEMGNEQFF. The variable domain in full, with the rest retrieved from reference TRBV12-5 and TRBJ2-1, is DARVTQTPRHKVTEMGQEVTMRCQPILGHNTVFWYRQTMMQGLELLAYFRNRAPLDDSGMPKDRFSAEMPDATLATLKIQPSEPRDSAVYFCASGLGEMGNEQFFGPGTRLTVL.